The 25 T cell receptor beta chains reported below all come from one sample, sequenced in a study of shared clonotypes between healthy human individuals. Sequencing used immunoSEQ multiplex PCR; TCRdb keeps in-frame clones, though not all of them. The sample holds under 1,900,000 clones, approximately 98.5% seen once. Sequences were obtained from naive CD4+ T cells sorted from blood. The subset was: CD45RA+ positively selected. Source of these receptors: a young man in good health.

The chain recombines TRBV10-2 with TRBJ2-5; 10 bases map to TRBD2. J was trimmed by 7 bases and V by 4 bases; bases with no gene match: 6. Per the germline V gene, CDR1 is WSHSY and CDR2 is SAAADI. The CDR3 is 14 amino acids. The CDR3 reads CASSVLAGVVTQYF. The CDR3 nucleotides are TGCGCCAGCAGTGTGCTAGCGGGAGTGGTGACCCAGTACTTC.

The J gene is TRBJ2-5, the V gene TRBV5-1; D unresolved. CDR1 SGHRS and CDR2 YFSETQ come from the germline V gene. The V gene lost 0 bases and the J gene lost 5 bases, with 11 bases spanning the gap. This CDR3 comprises 14 residues. The CDR3, as DNA: TGCGCCAGCAGCTTGGAGGTAGCTGGGGAGACCCAGTACTTC. Translated, it gives CASSLEVAGETQYF.

This rearrangement joins TRBV6-6 to TRBJ2-3, with D perhaps matching TRBD1 (5 bases). The V gene lost 5 bases and the J gene lost 4 bases, with 16 bases spanning the gap. This CDR3 spans 15 amino acids. Per the germline V gene, CDR1 is MNHNY and CDR2 is SVGAGI (reference sequence). CDR3 amino acids: CASSATRKGPDTQYF. The CDR3 region has the DNA TGTGCCAGCAGTGCTACCCGCAAGGGGCCAGATACGCAGTATTTT.

This clone was found once. Here the CDR3 DNA reads TGCGCCAGCAGCCAAGAATCCTACAGTCGCTACGAGCAGTACTTC. This sequence encodes CASSQESYSRYEQYF. V gene TRBV4-1 combines with J gene TRBJ2-7; D call uncertain. Germline assignment: CDR1 MGHRA and CDR2 YSYEKL. CDR3 size: 15 residues. V was trimmed by 0 bases and J by 3 bases, leaving 12 bases between them.

The V and J genes are TRBV5-1 and TRBJ2-1; 9 bases map to TRBD2. This CDR3 has 16 residues. Germline V lookup: CDR1 SGHRS, CDR2 YFSETQ. V was clipped by 2 bases and J by 3 bases; unmatched bases: 6. CDR3 residues: CASSLPSGIYYNEQFF. The CDR3 region has the DNA TGCGCCAGCAGCTTACCTAGCGGGATTTACTACAATGAGCAGTTCTTC. The variable domain in full, with the rest retrieved from reference TRBV5-1 and TRBJ2-1, is KAGVTQTPRYLIKTRGQQVTLSCSPISGHRSVSWYQQTPGQGLQFLFEYFSETQRNKGNFPGRFSGRQFSNSRSEMNVSTLELGDSALYLCASSLPSGIYYNEQFFGPGTRLTVL.

The V call is TRBV6-5, the J call TRBJ2-3, with D maybe TRBD2 (5 bases). This CDR3 comprises 14 residues. Germline V gives CDR1 MNHEY, CDR2 SVGAGI. The V end lost 4 bases, the J end lost 0 bases, and 8 bases lay between the germline ends. In nucleotides, the CDR3 is TGTGCCAGCAGTTCCTGGACTAGCACAGATACGCAGTATTTT. This translates into CASSSWTSTDTQYF.

The V gene is TRBV6-5, the J gene TRBJ2-5; D is unresolved. The CDR3 consists of 16 residues. CDR1 and CDR2 (germline): MNHEY, SVGAGI. The V gene lost 0 bases and the J gene lost 3 bases, with 14 bases spanning the gap. The CDR3 region has the DNA TGTGCCAGCAGTTACTCGGAAATAGGACGGAAAGAGACCCAGTACTTC. Its translation: CASSYSEIGRKETQYF.

The chain recombines TRBV14 with TRBJ1-4; 7 bases are shared with TRBD1. J gave up 8 bases and V 3 bases, and 3 bases lay outside the gene matches. Germline CDR1 and CDR2: SGHDN and FVKESK. This CDR3 is built from 13 residues. CDR3 protein: CASSHYRGEKLFF. DNA for the CDR3: TGTGCCAGCAGCCATTACAGGGGAGAAAAACTGTTTTTT.

V gene TRBV28 combines with J gene TRBJ2-1, with a possible D match to TRBD1 (6 bases). V lost 3 bases and J lost 3, with 9 bases in between. This CDR3 spans 14 amino acids. CDR1 is MDHEN, CDR2 SYDVKM, per germline. CDR3 bases: TGTGCCAGCAGTTTTCGGGACAACTACAATGAGCAGTTCTTC. Protein sequence: CASSFRDNYNEQFF.

V usage is TRBV5-1 and J usage is TRBJ2-7; 14 bases fit TRBD2. Trimming cost V 0 bases and J 0 bases; bases outside gene matches: 2. The CDR3 contains 17 residues. Germline V gives CDR1 SGHRS, CDR2 YFSETQ. DNA of the CDR3: TGCGCCAGCAGCTTGGGGGGACTAGCGGGAGTCTCCTACGAGCAGTACTTC. Encoded protein: CASSLGGLAGVSYEQYF. Using reference TRBV5-1 and TRBJ2-7 for the parts outside the CDR3, the full variable domain is KAGVTQTPRYLIKTRGQQVTLSCSPISGHRSVSWYQQTPGQGLQFLFEYFSETQRNKGNFPGRFSGRQFSNSRSEMNVSTLELGDSALYLCASSLGGLAGVSYEQYFGPGTRLTVT.

This clone showed up just a few times. The rearrangement links TRBV6-5 to TRBJ1-3; D call uncertain. V was clipped by 7 bases and J by 2 bases, with 12 bases between them. Per the germline V gene, CDR1 is MNHEY and CDR2 is SVGAGI. The CDR3 contains 14 residues. CDR3 sequence reads: CASNPGNAGNTIYF. CDR3 in DNA: TGTGCCAGCAACCCGGGTAACGCTGGAAACACCATATATTTT.

DNA of the CDR3: TGTGCCAGTAGCAGGAGTAGCATGAACACTGAAGCTTTCTTT. The encoded protein is CASSRSSMNTEAFF. This sequence joins TRBV19 and TRBJ1-1; D ambiguous. Trimming shortened V by 6 bases and J by 0 bases, and 11 bases separated the two germline ends. This CDR3 spans 14 amino acids. CDR1 and CDR2 from the germline V gene are LNHDA and SQIVND (reference sequence).

The rearrangement links TRBV19 to TRBJ2-7; 7 bases match TRBD2. The junction had 15 bases not matched to a gene; V was cut back by 7 bases and J by 3 bases. Germline V gene data show CDR1 as LNHDA and CDR2 as SQIVND (reference sequence). The CDR3 is 16 amino acids. CDR3 loop: CASTGGRGPGSYEQYF. The CDR3 DNA follows: TGTGCCAGTACGGGGGGTCGGGGCCCAGGGAGCTACGAGCAGTACTTC.

This clone was seen a single time. In the same sample, other DNA sequences code for this CDR3. The chain has TRBV5-1 and TRBJ2-3, with 12 bases lining up with TRBD1. The CDR3 is made up of 14 amino acids. V lost 4 bases and J lost 6; bases outside the gene matches: 3. Germline values: CDR1 SGHRS, CDR2 YFSETQ. Written as DNA, the CDR3 is TGCGCCAGCAGCGGGGGACAGGGGGCGGATACGCAGTATTTT. Its translation: CASSGGQGADTQYF.

This chain connects TRBV6-1 to TRBJ2-1, with TRBD1 matching over 10 bases. Per the germline V gene, CDR1 is MNHNS and CDR2 is SASEGT. Losses at the gene ends were 6 bases for V and 7 bases for J; bases not matched to a gene: 3. CDR3 length equals 13 residues. CDR3 bases: TGTGCCAGCAGGCGACAGGGGGCGAATGAGCAGTTCTTC. Residues: CASRRQGANEQFF.

In nucleotides, the CDR3 is TGTGCCAGCGAAACCCCGGCAAGCACAGATACGCAGTATTTT. Amino acid sequence: CASETPASTDTQYF. The genes are TRBV6-5 and TRBJ2-3; D unclear. The germline V gene has CDR1 MNHEY and CDR2 SVGAGI. V gave up 8 bases and J gave up 0 bases, with 12 bases separating them. The CDR3 contains 14 residues.

CDR3 nucleotide sequence: TGTGCCAGTTCTTGGACGGCTAATGAAAAACTGTTTTTT. Translation gives CASSWTANEKLFF. The genes are TRBV19 and TRBJ1-4, with D unclear. Trimming left V 8 bases short and J 3 bases short, with 10 bases between. The CDR3 consists of 13 residues. The germline V gene has CDR1 LNHDA and CDR2 SQIVND (reference sequence).

The chain is built from TRBV18 and TRBJ2-1; D gene unclear. Trimming cost V 4 bases and J 13 bases, with 17 bases left between them. Germline CDR1 and CDR2: KGHSH and LQKENI. This CDR3 spans 13 amino acids. The CDR3 spells CASSLKEGVPQFF. The CDR3 nucleotides read TGTGCCAGCTCACTAAAAGAAGGTGTCCCACAGTTCTTC.

The CDR3 protein is CASSLSGFAGANTGELFF. Here the CDR3 DNA reads TGTGCCAGCAGTTTATCGGGTTTCGCGGGTGCGAACACCGGGGAGCTGTTTTTT. This chain links TRBV27 with TRBJ2-2; tentatively, D is TRBD2 (5 bases). The CDR3 spans 18 residues. The germline V gene has CDR1 MNHEY and CDR2 SMNVEV (reference sequence). V was shortened by 0 bases and J by 0 bases, with 14 bases between the two germline ends.

The chain joins TRBV7-8 to TRBJ2-7; a possible D gene is TRBD1 (7 bases). Trimming took 5 bases from V and 5 from J, leaving 19 bases between them. Germline V gives CDR1 SGHVS, CDR2 FQNEAQ. The CDR3 is made up of 15 amino acids. CDR3 sequence reads: CASSPGQVQRDEQYF. In DNA, the CDR3 is TGTGCCAGCAGCCCCGGACAGGTTCAGCGGGACGAGCAGTACTTC.

This chain joins TRBV5-1 and TRBJ2-7; 7 nucleotides match TRBD1. In germline, CDR1 is SGHRS, CDR2 YFSETQ. This CDR3 spans 15 amino acids. V gave up 3 bases and J gave up 4 bases; unmatched junction bases: 10. In DNA form, the CDR3 reads TGCGCCAGCAGCTGGACCGGGACAGCCAATTACGAGCAGTACTTC. Translating it yields CASSWTGTANYEQYF.

The V gene is TRBV28, the J gene TRBJ2-6; TRBD2 is a possible D gene (6 bases). The germline V gene encodes CDR1 MDHEN and CDR2 SYDVKM. CDR3 size: 17 residues. V lost 8 bases and J lost 2, with 19 bases in between. Here the CDR3 reads CASQIPGDSTGANVLTF. As DNA, the CDR3 is TGTGCCAGCCAAATTCCGGGAGACAGTACTGGGGCCAACGTCCTGACTTTC.

This clone came up once. V gene TRBV7-2 combines with J gene TRBJ2-5; no reliable D call. This CDR3 is built from 13 residues. Trimming took 3 bases from V and 5 from J, leaving 10 bases between them. In germline, CDR1 is SGHTA, CDR2 FQGNSA. The CDR3 region is CASSFWTKETQYF. The DNA for the CDR3 is TGTGCCAGCAGCTTTTGGACGAAGGAGACCCAGTACTTC.

This clone was counted only a few times. Other DNA variants within this sample encode the same CDR3. The chain couples TRBV6-5 to TRBJ1-1; D remains ambiguous. The ends were cut back, 2 bases at V and 1 base at J, with 2 bases in the middle. CDR1 is MNHEY, CDR2 SVGAGI, per germline. The CDR3 spans 12 residues. As DNA, the CDR3 is TGTGCCAGCAGTTACAGGAACACTGAAGCTTTCTTT. Translating it yields CASSYRNTEAFF.

The rearrangement joins TRBV12-1 to TRBJ2-3; the tabulated D call, TRBD2, remains unverified against the DNA. TRBV12-1 is a documented pseudogene. The CDR3 length is 17 residues. The CDR3 protein is CASSPRGSGVGTDTQYF. DNA of the CDR3: TGTGCCAGCAGCCCCCGGGGTAGCGGGGTTGGCACAGATACGCAGTATTTT.